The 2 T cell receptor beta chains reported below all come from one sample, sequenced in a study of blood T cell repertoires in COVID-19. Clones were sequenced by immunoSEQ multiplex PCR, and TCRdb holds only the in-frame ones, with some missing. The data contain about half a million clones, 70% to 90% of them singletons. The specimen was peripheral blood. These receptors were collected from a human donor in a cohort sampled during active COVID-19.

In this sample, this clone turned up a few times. CDR3 residues: CASSFVRGHYEQYF. The CDR3 coding sequence is TGTGCCAGCAGTTTCGTCAGGGGGCACTACGAGCAGTACTTC. The chain couples TRBV28 to TRBJ2-7; TRBD1 matches at 8 bases. Per the germline V gene, CDR1 is MDHEN and CDR2 is SYDVKM. The CDR3 consists of 14 residues. The V and J ends lost 3 bases and 3 bases, in that order; junction bases with no gene match: 4.

The CDR3 is CASSPERGSAYEQYF. For the CDR3, the DNA is TGCGCCAGCAGCCCCGAGCGAGGATCCGCCTACGAGCAGTACTTC. This rearrangement joins TRBV4-1 to TRBJ2-7; D unclear. Trimming cost V 4 bases and J 2 bases, with 15 bases left between them. The CDR3 covers 15 residues. From germline, CDR1 is MGHRA and CDR2 YSYEKL.